This record covers a single T cell receptor beta chain. This sample was included in a study of blood T cell repertoires in COVID-19. Study as a whole: Collection of acute and convalescent COVID-19 samples took place in the United States, Italy and Spain. From T cells, B-cell-depleted T cells, or PBMCs came the material, which was cDNA or gDNA.

Methods used by the authors: The assay estimated nucleated cells by amplifying reference gene primers. Only in-frame clones appear in the TCRdb table, and some are missing; sequencing was by immunoSEQ multiplex PCR. V, J and clone size are taken as reported in that table, and D and trimming were inferred from the DNA itself. The sample records about 110,000 clones, 70% to 90% being singletons. V lost 1 base and J lost 5, with 11 bases in between. This CDR3 has 14 amino acids. CDR1 and CDR2 from the germline V gene are MGHRA and YSYEKL. This receptor was identified in a human donor in a cohort sampled during active COVID-19. Sequencing was performed on peripheral blood. V usage is TRBV4-1 and J usage is TRBJ2-5; D possibly corresponds to TRBD2 (5 bases). CDR3 region: CASSQVGGGETQYF. CDR3 DNA sequence: TGCGCCAGCAGCCAAGTTGGAGGTGGCGAGACCCAGTACTTC.